The 2 T cell receptor beta chains reported below all come from one sample, sequenced in a study of tumor-infiltrating lymphocytes in primary liver carcinoma. Joint extraction of RNA and DNA used roughly 20-33 mg of bulk tissue that was unsorted. A primer in the constant region served to generate TCR beta cDNA from 500 to 600 ng of total RNA. A slightly modified ARM-PCR protocol with three nested multiplex PCR rounds produced these TCR beta libraries. TRBV1-TRBV30 forward primers paired with a C-beta reverse primer drove the first two PCR rounds, about 10 cycles each. TCRdb re-called the multiplex PCR reads through MiXCR, storing one row per CDR3 protein. Of some 130,000 distinct CDR3 sequences in the sample, around 70% were seen once. The sequenced sample consisted of tumor-adjacent normal liver tissue. The receptors were gathered from a woman in her fifties or sixties with primary liver carcinoma and hepatitis B virus infection.

The table lists this clonotype with many counts. The gene calls are TRBV28 and TRBJ1-5; D is undetermined. The CDR3 is made up of 15 amino acids. Trimming shortened V by 5 bases and J by 3 bases, and 14 bases separated the two germline ends. Germline V lookup: CDR1 MDHEN, CDR2 SYDVKM. The CDR3 spells CASSLPGVANQPQHF. CDR3 coding DNA: TGTGCCAGCAGTCTCCCTGGGGTAGCCAATCAGCCCCAGCATTTT.

Many counts were recorded for this clonotype. The J gene is TRBJ2-6, the V gene TRBV10-3; 9 bases are a match to TRBD1. Looked up from germline, CDR1 is ENHRY and CDR2 is SYGVKD. This CDR3 has 17 residues. V lost 6 bases to trimming and J lost 2 bases; unmatched junction nucleotides: 8. CDR3: CAIRGTGNGPGANVLTF. CDR3 coding DNA: TGTGCCATCAGGGGGACAGGGAACGGCCCTGGGGCCAACGTCCTGACTTTC.